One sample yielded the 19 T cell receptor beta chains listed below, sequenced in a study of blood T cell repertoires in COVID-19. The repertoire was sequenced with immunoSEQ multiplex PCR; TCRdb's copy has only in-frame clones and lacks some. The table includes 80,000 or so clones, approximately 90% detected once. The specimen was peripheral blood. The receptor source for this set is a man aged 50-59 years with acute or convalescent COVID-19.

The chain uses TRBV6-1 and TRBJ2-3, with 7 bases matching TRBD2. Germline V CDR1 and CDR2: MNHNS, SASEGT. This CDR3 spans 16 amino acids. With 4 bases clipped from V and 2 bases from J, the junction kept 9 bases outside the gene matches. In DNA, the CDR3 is TGTGCCAGCAGTGCCCTCTGGGGGGGGTCCACAGATACGCAGTATTTT. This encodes CASSALWGGSTDTQYF.

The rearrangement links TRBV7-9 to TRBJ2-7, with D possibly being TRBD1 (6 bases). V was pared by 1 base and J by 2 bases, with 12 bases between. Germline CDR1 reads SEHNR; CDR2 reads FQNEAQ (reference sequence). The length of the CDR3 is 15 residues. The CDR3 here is CASSLGNRDPYEQYF. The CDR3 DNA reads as TGTGCCAGCAGCTTAGGCAACAGGGACCCCTACGAGCAGTACTTC.

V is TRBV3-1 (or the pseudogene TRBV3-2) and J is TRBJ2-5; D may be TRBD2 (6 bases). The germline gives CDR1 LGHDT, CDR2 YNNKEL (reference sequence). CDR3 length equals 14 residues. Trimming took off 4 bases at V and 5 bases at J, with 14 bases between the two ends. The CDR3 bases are TGTGCCAGCAGCCGGGAGGCAGAGGGGGAGACCCAGTACTTC. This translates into CASSREAEGETQYF.

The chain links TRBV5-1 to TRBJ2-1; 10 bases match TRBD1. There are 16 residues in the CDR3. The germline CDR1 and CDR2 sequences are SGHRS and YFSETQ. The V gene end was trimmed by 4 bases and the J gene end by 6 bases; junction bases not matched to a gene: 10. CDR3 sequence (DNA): TGCGCCAGCAGCAAGGCTGCGGGACAGGGGAGCAATGAGCAGTTCTTC. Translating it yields CASSKAAGQGSNEQFF.

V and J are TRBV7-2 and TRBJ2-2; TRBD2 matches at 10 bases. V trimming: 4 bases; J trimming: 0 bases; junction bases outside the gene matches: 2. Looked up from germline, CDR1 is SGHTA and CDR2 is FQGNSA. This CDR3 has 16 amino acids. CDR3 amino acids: CASSWTSGTNTGELFF. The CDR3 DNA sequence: TGTGCCAGCAGCTGGACTAGCGGAACGAACACCGGGGAGCTGTTTTTT.

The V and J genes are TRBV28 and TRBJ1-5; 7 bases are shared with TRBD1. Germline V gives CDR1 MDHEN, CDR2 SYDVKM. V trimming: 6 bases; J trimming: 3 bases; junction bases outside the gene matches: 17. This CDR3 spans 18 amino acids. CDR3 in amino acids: CASSSIRQGTKSNQPQHF. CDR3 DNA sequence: TGTGCCAGCAGCAGCATTAGACAGGGAACAAAATCCAATCAGCCCCAGCATTTT. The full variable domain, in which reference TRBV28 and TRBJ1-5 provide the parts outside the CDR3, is DVKVTQSSRYLVKRTGEKVFLECVQDMDHENMFWYRQDPGLGLRLIYFSYDVKMKEKGDIPEGYSVSREKKERFSLILESASTNQTSMYLCASSSIRQGTKSNQPQHFGDGTRLSIL.

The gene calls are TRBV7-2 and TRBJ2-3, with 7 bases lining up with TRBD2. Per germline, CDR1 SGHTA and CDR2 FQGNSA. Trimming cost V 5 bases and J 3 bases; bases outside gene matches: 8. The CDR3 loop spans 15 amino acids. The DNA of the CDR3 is TGTGCCAGCAGCCCCCAGGGCGGGGGAACAGATACGCAGTATTTT. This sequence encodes CASSPQGGGTDTQYF.

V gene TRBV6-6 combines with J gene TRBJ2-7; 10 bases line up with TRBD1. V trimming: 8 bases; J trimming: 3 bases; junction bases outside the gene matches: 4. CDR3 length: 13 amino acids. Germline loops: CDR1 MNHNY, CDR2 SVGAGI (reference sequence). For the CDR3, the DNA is TGTGCCAGCCGGGGACAGGGGAACTACGAGCAGTACTTC. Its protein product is CASRGQGNYEQYF.

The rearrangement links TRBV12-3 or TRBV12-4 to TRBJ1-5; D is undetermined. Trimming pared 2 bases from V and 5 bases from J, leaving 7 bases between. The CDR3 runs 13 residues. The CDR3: CASSLSADQPQHF. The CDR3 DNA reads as TGTGCCAGCAGTTTAAGCGCGGATCAGCCCCAGCATTTT.

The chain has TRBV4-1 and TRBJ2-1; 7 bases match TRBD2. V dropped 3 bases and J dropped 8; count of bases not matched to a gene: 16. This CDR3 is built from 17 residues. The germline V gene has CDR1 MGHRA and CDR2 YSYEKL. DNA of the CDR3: TGCGCCAGCAGCCATAGTGACCAGGAGCGGGATGTCGATGAGCAGTTCTTC. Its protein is CASSHSDQERDVDEQFF.

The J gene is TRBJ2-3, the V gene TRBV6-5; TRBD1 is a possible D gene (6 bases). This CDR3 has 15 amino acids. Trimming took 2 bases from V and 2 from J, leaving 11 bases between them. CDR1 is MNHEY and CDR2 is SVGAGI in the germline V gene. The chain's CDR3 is CASSYADRSTDTQYF. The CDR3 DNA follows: TGTGCCAGCAGTTACGCGGACAGATCCACAGATACGCAGTATTTT.

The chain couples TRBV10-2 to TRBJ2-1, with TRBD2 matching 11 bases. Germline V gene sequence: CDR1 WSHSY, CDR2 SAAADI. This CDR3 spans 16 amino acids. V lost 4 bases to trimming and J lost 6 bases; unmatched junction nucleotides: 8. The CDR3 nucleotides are TGCGCCAGCAGTGGTGGAACTAGCGGGAGAGGCAATGAGCAGTTCTTC. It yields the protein CASSGGTSGRGNEQFF.

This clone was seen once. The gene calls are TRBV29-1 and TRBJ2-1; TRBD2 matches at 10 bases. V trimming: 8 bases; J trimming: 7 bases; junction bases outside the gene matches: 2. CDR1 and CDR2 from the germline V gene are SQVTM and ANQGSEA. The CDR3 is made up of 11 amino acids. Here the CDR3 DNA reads TGCAGCACGGGACTAGCGAATGAGCAGTTCTTC. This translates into CSTGLANEQFF.

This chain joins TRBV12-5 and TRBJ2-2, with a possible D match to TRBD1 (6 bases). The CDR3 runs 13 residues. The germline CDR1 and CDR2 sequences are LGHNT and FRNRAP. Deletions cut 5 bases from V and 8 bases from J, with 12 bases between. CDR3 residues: CASGPGTRGELFF. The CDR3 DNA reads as TGTGCTAGTGGTCCCGGGACACGAGGGGAGCTGTTTTTT. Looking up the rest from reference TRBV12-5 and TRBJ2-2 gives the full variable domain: DARVTQTPRHKVTEMGQEVTMRCQPILGHNTVFWYRQTMMQGLELLAYFRNRAPLDDSGMPKDRFSAEMPDATLATLKIQPSEPRDSAVYFCASGPGTRGELFFGEGSRLTVL.

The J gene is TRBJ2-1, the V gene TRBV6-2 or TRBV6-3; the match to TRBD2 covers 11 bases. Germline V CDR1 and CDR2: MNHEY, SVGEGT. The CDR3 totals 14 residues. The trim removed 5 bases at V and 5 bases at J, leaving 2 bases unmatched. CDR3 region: CASSRLAGNNEQFF. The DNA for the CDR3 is TGTGCCAGCAGTCGACTAGCGGGGAACAATGAGCAGTTCTTC.

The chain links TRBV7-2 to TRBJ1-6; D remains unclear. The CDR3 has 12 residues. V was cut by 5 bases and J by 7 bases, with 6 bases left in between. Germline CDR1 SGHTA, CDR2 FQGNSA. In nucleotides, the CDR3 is TGTGCCAGCAGCCCGGTGAATTCACCCCTCCACTTT. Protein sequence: CASSPVNSPLHF.

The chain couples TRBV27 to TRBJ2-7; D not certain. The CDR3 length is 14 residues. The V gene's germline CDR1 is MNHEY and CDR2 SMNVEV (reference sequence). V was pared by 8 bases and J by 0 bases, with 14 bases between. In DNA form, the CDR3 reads TGTGCCAGCTCTACGGGTTCCCCCTCCTACGAGCAGTACTTC. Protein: CASSTGSPSYEQYF.

The CDR3 nucleotides are TGTGCCAGCAGCTTCAGCGGGACACAGAACAATGAGCAGTTCTTC. Translation: CASSFSGTQNNEQFF. V and J are TRBV7-2 and TRBJ2-1; weak D call: TRBD2 (7 bases). V was pared by 3 bases and J by 5 bases, with 14 bases between. CDR1 is SGHTA and CDR2 is FQGNSA in the germline V gene. This CDR3 contains 15 residues.

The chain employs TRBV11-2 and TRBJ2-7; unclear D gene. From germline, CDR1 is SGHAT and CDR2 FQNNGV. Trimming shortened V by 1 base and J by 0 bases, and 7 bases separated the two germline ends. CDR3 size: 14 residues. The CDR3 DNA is TGTGCCAGCAGCTTAGTACAGTTCTCCTACGAGCAGTACGTC. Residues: CASSLVQFSYEQYV.